The 16 T cell receptor beta chains below were found in one sample sequenced in a study of blood T cell repertoires in COVID-19 (dated by TCRdb to the early 2020s). The method was the immunoSEQ multiplex PCR assay. TCRdb took over this immuneACCESS table, retaining in-frame rearrangements with V and J assigned. Such tables are incomplete; in checked studies, under half of the missing clones stem from an unresolved V gene, and the remainder is unexplained. This sample has 200,000 to 300,000 clones in its table, and roughly four fifths of those were observed once. In total, the top ten clones hold roughly a tenth of the sample. Source material: peripheral blood. All receptors derive from an elderly woman with acute or convalescent COVID-19.

The chain is built from TRBV10-2 and TRBJ1-5, with 7 bases matching TRBD1. V shed 10 bases and J 5 bases; nucleotides not matched to a gene: 8. CDR1 WSHSY and CDR2 SAAADI come from the germline V gene. This CDR3 spans 13 amino acids. The CDR3 here is CAIADRVHQPQHF. The CDR3 coding sequence is TGCGCCATCGCCGACAGGGTGCATCAGCCCCAGCATTTT.

CDR3 nucleotides: TGTGCCAGTAGTATAGTGGGCAGGGGAGAGGGTCAGCCCCAGCATTTT. This gives the protein CASSIVGRGEGQPQHF. The gene calls are TRBV19 and TRBJ1-5, with D possibly TRBD1 on 6 matching bases. V was shortened by 1 base and J by 6 bases, with 16 bases between the two germline ends. Germline values: CDR1 LNHDA, CDR2 SQIVND (reference sequence). The CDR3 is 16 amino acids.

The chain couples TRBV7-3 to TRBJ2-4; 11 bases align to TRBD1. This CDR3 comprises 15 residues. Trimming cost V 2 bases and J 8 bases; bases outside gene matches: 5. Germline CDR1 is SGHTA and CDR2 is FQGTGA. The CDR3 sequence: CASSLGGQGGDIQYF. CDR3 nucleotide sequence: TGTGCCAGCAGCTTAGGGGGACAGGGGGGGGACATTCAGTACTTC.

This chain connects TRBV19 to TRBJ2-7; 13 positions agree with TRBD2. The CDR3 is 15 residues long. From germline, CDR1 is LNHDA and CDR2 SQIVND (reference sequence). Trimming took 4 bases from V and 6 from J; bases not matched to a gene: 6. This CDR3 reads CASSRGGLAGFEQYF. The CDR3 DNA reads as TGTGCCAGTAGTAGAGGGGGACTAGCGGGGTTCGAGCAGTACTTC.

This chain connects TRBV5-1 to TRBJ2-2; no reliable D call. The germline V gene encodes CDR1 SGHRS and CDR2 YFSETQ. V was pared by 1 base and J by 3 bases, with 4 bases between. This CDR3 region has 13 residues. The CDR3 reads CASSLKHTGELFF. In DNA, the CDR3 is TGCGCCAGCAGCTTGAAGCACACCGGGGAGCTGTTTTTT.

The rearrangement uses TRBV11-2 and TRBJ1-2, with a tentative D call TRBD1 (6 bases). Germline CDR1 is SGHAT and CDR2 is FQNNGV. This CDR3 is built from 16 residues. Trimming took 5 bases from V and 4 from J, leaving 20 bases between them. The CDR3 region is CASSPLQGKKGYGYTF. The CDR3 DNA reads TGTGCCAGCAGCCCGTTACAGGGTAAGAAAGGCTATGGCTACACCTTC. Complete variable domain (other parts from reference TRBV11-2 and TRBJ1-2): EAGVAQSPRYKIIEKRQSVAFWCNPISGHATLYWYQQILGQGPKLLIQFQNNGVVDDSQLPKDRFSAERLKGVDSTLKIQPAKLEDSAVYLCASSPLQGKKGYGYTFGSGTRLTVV.

The chain links TRBV28 to TRBJ2-3, with 12 nucleotides matching TRBD2. In germline, CDR1 is MDHEN, CDR2 SYDVKM. This CDR3 comprises 15 residues. The junction had 5 bases not matched to a gene; V was cut back by 6 bases and J by 4 bases. The CDR3 DNA reads as TGTGCCAGCAGGCTAGCGGGGGGGCGAGCAGATACGCAGTATTTT. This sequence encodes CASRLAGGRADTQYF.

The genes are TRBV11-2 and TRBJ2-7; D is perhaps TRBD2 (5 bases). This CDR3 has 13 amino acids. V lost 3 bases and J lost 7, with 13 bases in between. In germline, CDR1 is SGHAT, CDR2 FQNNGV. The CDR3 DNA follows: TGTGCCAGCAGCTTTGGGAGCAACTGGGAGCAGTACTTC. As protein: CASSFGSNWEQYF.

The rearrangement joins TRBV4-2 to TRBJ2-3, with D possibly TRBD2 on 6 matching bases. The germline CDR1 and CDR2 sequences are LGHNA and YNFKEQ. CDR3 size: 17 residues. V was cut by 0 bases and J by 6 bases, with 19 bases left in between. This CDR3 is CASSQDHKRVSSDTQYF. For the CDR3, the DNA is TGTGCCAGCAGCCAAGATCATAAGCGGGTATCGTCTGATACGCAGTATTTT.

The V and J genes are TRBV5-1 and TRBJ2-3; 14 bases fit TRBD2. The CDR3 consists of 16 residues. J gave up 5 bases and V 4 bases, and 6 bases lay outside the gene matches. Looked up from germline, CDR1 is SGHRS and CDR2 is YFSETQ. The CDR3 nucleotides are TGCGCCAGCAGCAAGACTAGCGGGGGGGCTTTAGATACGCAGTATTTT. Translating gives CASSKTSGGALDTQYF.

The rearrangement links TRBV18 to TRBJ1-1, with TRBD1 as a possible D gene (6 bases). Germline CDR1 reads KGHSH; CDR2 reads LQKENI. CDR3 length: 13 amino acids. V was shortened by 6 bases and J by 1 base, with 9 bases between the two germline ends. The CDR3 DNA is TGTGCCAGCTCGGGGGCATCGAACACTGAAGCTTTCTTT. It is translated as CASSGASNTEAFF.

The rearrangement links TRBV7-2 to TRBJ2-2; 7 positions agree with TRBD1. With V trimmed by 8 bases and J by 4 bases, 7 bases remained unmatched. CDR3 length equals 14 residues. Per the germline V gene, CDR1 is SGHTA and CDR2 is FQGNSA. CDR3 protein: CASVGTVITGELFF. Written as DNA, the CDR3 is TGTGCCAGCGTAGGGACAGTGATCACCGGGGAGCTGTTTTTT.

V and J are TRBV2 and TRBJ2-5, with 9 bases that match TRBD2. The CDR3 is 15 amino acids. Germline loops: CDR1 SNHLY, CDR2 FYNNEI. The ends lost 2 bases at V and 5 bases at J; junction bases unmatched: 6. The CDR3 DNA sequence: TGTGCCAGCAGTGAAATGGGACTAGCAATGGAGACCCAGTACTTC. It codes for CASSEMGLAMETQYF.

In DNA, the CDR3 is TGTGCCAGCAGCTCAAGGGGGGATACGCAGTATTTT. Residues: CASSSRGDTQYF. The rearrangement uses TRBV5-8 and TRBJ2-3; perhaps TRBD1 as D (6 bases). Germline-derived CDR1 and CDR2 are SGHTS and YDEGEE. Trimming shortened V by 3 bases and J by 6 bases, and 8 bases separated the two germline ends. CDR3 size: 12 residues. Complete variable domain (other parts from reference TRBV5-8 and TRBJ2-3): EAGVTQSPTHLIKTRGQQATLRCSPISGHTSVYWYQQALGLGLQFLLWYDEGEERNRGNFPPRFSGRQFPNYSSELNVNALELEDSALYLCASSSRGDTQYFGPGTRLTVL.

The chain combines TRBV7-2 with TRBJ1-6; D is unresolved. CDR3 length equals 16 residues. The ends were cut back, 4 bases at V and 6 bases at J, with 16 bases in the middle. Germline loops: CDR1 SGHTA, CDR2 FQGNSA. For the CDR3, the DNA is TGTGCCAGCAGCTCCCGGGTGGCGAGTGGTAATTCACCCCTCCACTTT. Translated, it gives CASSSRVASGNSPLHF.

This clone was detected a few times. The chain's CDR3 is CASSLGLAAGELFF. CDR3 sequence (DNA): TGTGCCAGCAGCTTAGGACTAGCTGCCGGGGAGCTGTTTTTT. The chain recombines TRBV11-2 with TRBJ2-2, with 7 nucleotides matching TRBD2. From germline, CDR1 is SGHAT and CDR2 FQNNGV. V shed 1 base, J shed 6 bases, and the junction held 2 bases outside the gene matches. The CDR3 loop spans 14 amino acids.